Each of the 13 T cell receptor beta chains below was sequenced from the same sample in a study of T cells after yellow fever vaccination. TCRdb recomputed calls from the 5' RACE reads with MiXCR, one row per CDR3 protein. The repertoire holds some 600,000 distinct CDR3 sequences, with approximately 13% as singletons. Material: PBMCs, obtained on the day of the yellow fever booster vaccination. Receptors were obtained from a man aged 30 to 39 who received the YFV17D yellow fever vaccine.

This clonotype was observed a single time. J is TRBJ2-5 and V is TRBV6-5; D remains ambiguous. Trimming took off 8 bases at V and 4 bases at J, with 5 bases between the two ends. Germline values: CDR1 MNHEY, CDR2 SVGAGI. This CDR3 is built from 10 residues. The CDR3 protein is CASDRETQYF. Here the CDR3 DNA reads TGTGCCAGCGATCGAGAGACCCAGTACTTC.

Concerning this clonotype: This may arise from a read error, as a much more abundant clone is one base away. The chain carries TRBV20-1 and TRBJ2-1; D gene unclear. The CDR3 consists of 15 residues. The germline V gene encodes CDR1 DFQATT and CDR2 SNEGSKA (reference sequence). The CDR3 DNA follows: TGCAGTGCTACGTCTAAAATGGAAGGCTACAATGAGCTGTTCTTC. Translating gives CSATSKMEGYNELFF.

The chain combines TRBV10-2 with TRBJ2-1; 9 bases are shared with TRBD2. Germline values: CDR1 WSHSY, CDR2 SAAADI. The CDR3 loop spans 19 amino acids. Trimming at V came to 5 bases and at J to 6 bases, leaving 20 bases not matched to a gene. In nucleotides, the CDR3 is TGCGCCAGCAGTCACCTTTTTAGCGGGAGAGGCAGGAGGTCCAATGAGCAGTTCTTC. Translation: CASSHLFSGRGRRSNEQFF.

The chain combines TRBV25-1 with TRBJ1-4, with unresolved D. The CDR3 loop spans 14 amino acids. CDR1 is MGHDK and CDR2 is SYGVNS in the germline V gene. The V end lost 3 bases, the J end lost 7 bases, and 12 bases lay between the germline ends. The CDR3 sequence: CASSDSASGEKLFF. The CDR3, as DNA: TGTGCCAGCAGTGATTCGGCCTCGGGTGAAAAACTGTTTTTT.

V usage is TRBV20-1 and J usage is TRBJ2-1; D is unresolved. The ends were cut back, 0 bases at V and 4 bases at J, with 13 bases in the middle. The CDR3 extends over 15 amino acids. Germline CDR1 is DFQATT and CDR2 is SNEGSKA (reference sequence). CDR3 nucleotides: TGCAGTGCTAGAGATCGACCCGTCGTTTACAATGAGCAGTTCTTC. Its protein product is CSARDRPVVYNEQFF.

This clonotype was recorded a few times. The rearrangement uses TRBV10-1 and TRBJ2-1; no firm D call. With 4 bases removed from V and 5 bases from J, the gap between germline ends came to 12 bases. The CDR3 totals 14 residues. Per the germline V gene, CDR1 is WNHNN and CDR2 is SYGVQD (reference sequence). This CDR3 reads CASSADPGHNEQFF. CDR3 DNA: TGCGCCAGCAGTGCAGACCCGGGTCACAATGAGCAGTTCTTC.

This clonotype came up a few times. The rearrangement joins TRBV7-9 to TRBJ2-5; weak D call: TRBD2 (6 bases). V lost 5 bases to trimming and J lost 4 bases, with 20 bases between them. CDR3 length: 16 amino acids. The V gene's germline CDR1 is SEHNR and CDR2 FQNEAQ (reference sequence). This chain's CDR3 is CASSTEGLSRAETQYF. The CDR3 bases are TGTGCCAGCAGCACCGAGGGACTCTCCCGGGCAGAGACCCAGTACTTC.

The chain recombines TRBV24-1 with TRBJ1-1, with D maybe TRBD1 (5 bases). CDR3 length: 12 amino acids. Germline CDR1 and CDR2: KGHDR and SFDVKD. Trimming cost V 3 bases and J 5 bases, with 6 bases left between them. The CDR3 region is CATSDPGTEAFF. The CDR3 nucleotides read TGTGCCACCAGTGATCCAGGGACTGAAGCTTTCTTT.

The V and J genes are TRBV5-1 and TRBJ2-1; D call uncertain. The germline gives CDR1 SGHRS, CDR2 YFSETQ. This CDR3 has 14 residues. V gave up 4 bases and J gave up 3 bases, with 11 bases separating them. This CDR3 is CASSLDTFYNEQFF. The CDR3, as DNA: TGCGCCAGCAGCCTCGACACTTTCTACAATGAGCAGTTCTTC. Looking up the rest from reference TRBV5-1 and TRBJ2-1 gives the full variable domain: KAGVTQTPRYLIKTRGQQVTLSCSPISGHRSVSWYQQTPGQGLQFLFEYFSETQRNKGNFPGRFSGRQFSNSRSEMNVSTLELGDSALYLCASSLDTFYNEQFFGPGTRLTVL.

This chain uses TRBV20-1 with TRBJ1-2; possible D gene TRBD1, 5 bases. The germline V gene encodes CDR1 DFQATT and CDR2 SNEGSKA (reference sequence). CDR3 length: 15 amino acids. V was pared by 0 bases and J by 6 bases, with 17 bases between. The CDR3 nucleotides read TGCAGTGCTAGAGATCGTAGGGGCAATCGACATGGCTACACCTTC. Residues: CSARDRRGNRHGYTF.

This clonotype was detected a few times. The CDR3 DNA follows: TGTGCCAGCAGTTTGAAGGCGATTAACACTGAAGCTTTCTTT. Encoded protein: CASSLKAINTEAFF. The rearrangement joins TRBV12-3 or TRBV12-4 to TRBJ1-1; D remains ambiguous. The CDR3 sequence is 14 residues long. Deletions cut 3 bases from V and 2 bases from J, with 10 bases between.

The chain uses TRBV5-1 and TRBJ2-7; tentative D call: TRBD1 (6 bases). The CDR3 sequence is 14 residues long. CDR1 and CDR2 (germline): SGHRS, YFSETQ. Trimming left V 9 bases short and J 0 bases short, with 16 bases between. CDR3 protein: CATSRDKSSYEQYF. Written as DNA, the CDR3 is TGCGCCACCTCCCGGGACAAAAGCTCCTACGAGCAGTACTTC.

The rearrangement joins TRBV30 to TRBJ2-3, with unresolved D. Germline loops: CDR1 GTSNPN, CDR2 SVGIG (reference sequence). Trimming pared 1 base from V and 6 bases from J, leaving 2 bases between. The CDR3 spans 10 residues. The CDR3 spells CAWSGDTQYF. CDR3 bases: TGTGCCTGGAGTGGTGATACGCAGTATTTT.